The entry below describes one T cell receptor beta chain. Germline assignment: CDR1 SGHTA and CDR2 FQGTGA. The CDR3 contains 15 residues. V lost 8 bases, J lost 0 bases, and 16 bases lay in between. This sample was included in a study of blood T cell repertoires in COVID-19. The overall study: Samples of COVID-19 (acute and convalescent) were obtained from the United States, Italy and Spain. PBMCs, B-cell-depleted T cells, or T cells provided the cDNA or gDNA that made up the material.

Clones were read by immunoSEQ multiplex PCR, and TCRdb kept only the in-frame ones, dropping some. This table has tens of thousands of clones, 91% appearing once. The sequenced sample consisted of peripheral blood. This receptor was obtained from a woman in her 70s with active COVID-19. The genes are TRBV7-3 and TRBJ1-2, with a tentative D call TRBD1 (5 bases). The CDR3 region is CASAKSGRANYGYTF. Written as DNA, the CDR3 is TGTGCCAGCGCCAAGTCAGGGCGAGCTAACTATGGCTACACCTTC.